These 22 T cell receptor beta chains were all obtained from the same sample, sequenced in a study of spatial heterogeneity in lung cancer. TCRdb called the 5' RACE reads again in MiXCR, with one record for every CDR3 protein. This sample carries some 11,000 distinct CDR3 sequences, approximately 3.5% of them seen once, and the ten largest clones take around 49%. Time point here: sample taken at primary tumor resection. Frozen PBMC, nontumor lung or tumor provided whole RNA, which was sequenced unsorted. Sequencing used PBMCs, obtained at surgery. The receptors originated from a female donor with early-stage non-small cell lung cancer.

This clonotype was observed at least ten times. This beta chain appears as a stray read in a library generated for alpha chains; its size is not informative. The chain employs TRBV12-3 or TRBV12-4 and TRBJ2-2; D might be TRBD1 or TRBD2, each matching 8 bases. Trimming took 5 bases from V and 6 from J, leaving 16 bases between them. This CDR3 is 15 amino acids long. The CDR3 is CASSDLAGQAGELFF. The CDR3 nucleotides are TGTGCCAGCAGTGATTTAGCGGGACAGGCCGGGGAGCTGTTTTTT.

This clonotype was counted many times. This beta chain appears as a stray read in a library generated for alpha chains; its size is not informative. This chain links TRBV29-1 with TRBJ1-2, with 7 bases aligning to TRBD1. Germline trimming cut 0 bases from V and 1 base from J; bases unmatched to any gene: 8. Germline-derived CDR1 and CDR2 are SQVTM and ANQGSEA. The CDR3 extends over 16 amino acids. The CDR3 is CSVEEAGGEFNYGYTF. CDR3 DNA sequence: TGCAGCGTTGAAGAGGCAGGGGGTGAATTTAACTATGGCTACACCTTC.

This clonotype was seen repeatedly, ten times or more. This beta chain lies outside the target of a library built for alpha chains; its clone size means little. The gene calls are TRBV28 and TRBJ1-2; 9 nucleotides align to TRBD1. Germline values: CDR1 MDHEN, CDR2 SYDVKM. After removal of 5 bases from V and 4 bases from J, the junction contained 5 bases not matched to a gene. The CDR3 is 14 amino acids. Here the CDR3 reads CASSPQGAFYGYTF. CDR3 nucleotide sequence: TGTGCCAGCAGTCCACAGGGGGCATTCTATGGCTACACCTTC.

This clonotype was counted ten times or more. This beta chain is an unintended read in a library built for alpha chains; its size means little. The V and J genes are TRBV7-9 and TRBJ2-5, with 7 bases aligning to TRBD2. Germline assignment: CDR1 SEHNR and CDR2 FQNEAQ (reference sequence). CDR3 length: 16 amino acids. V shed 3 bases and J 5 bases; nucleotides not matched to a gene: 12. The CDR3 is CASSFSSGSTGETQYF. DNA of the CDR3: TGTGCCAGCAGCTTCTCTAGCGGTTCAACGGGGGAGACCCAGTACTTC.

This clonotype has a count of ten or more. The library was built for alpha chains, so this beta chain is an off-target read and its size means little. The chain recombines TRBV24-1 with TRBJ2-3; 7 bases align to TRBD1. CDR1 and CDR2 (germline): KGHDR, SFDVKD. The CDR3 is 15 residues long. With 4 bases clipped from V and 2 bases from J, the junction kept 5 bases outside the gene matches. CDR3 sequence reads: CATSESTGYTDTQYF. The CDR3 DNA reads as TGTGCCACCAGTGAATCGACAGGGTACACAGATACGCAGTATTTT.

This clonotype occurred many times. Since it is a stray read in a library aimed at alpha chains, this beta chain has a size that is not meaningful. The chain carries TRBV5-1 and TRBJ2-4, with D uncertain. The CDR3 is made up of 13 amino acids. V was pared by 4 bases and J by 8 bases, with 13 bases between. The V gene's germline CDR1 is SGHRS and CDR2 YFSETQ. The CDR3: CASSLPGRHIQYF. The CDR3 DNA reads TGCGCCAGCAGCCTCCCGGGTCGTCACATTCAGTACTTC.

The table lists this clonotype with many counts. A library made for alpha chains picked up this beta chain off target, so its size means little. The CDR3 reads CASSTDFQETQYF. CDR3 nucleotide sequence: TGTGCCAGTAGCACGGACTTCCAAGAGACCCAGTACTTC. V usage is TRBV19 and J usage is TRBJ2-5, with D tentatively TRBD2 (5 bases). The CDR3 loop spans 13 amino acids. Germline CDR1 LNHDA, CDR2 SQIVND (reference sequence). V lost 6 bases, J lost 1 base, and 9 bases lay in between.

Ten or more counts support this clonotype. This beta chain slipped into a library made for alpha chains as a stray read, so its size is not meaningful. V and J are TRBV19 and TRBJ1-2; D remains unclear. Trimming removed 3 bases from V and 4 bases from J, with 9 bases in between. Germline V gene data show CDR1 as LNHDA and CDR2 as SQIVND (reference sequence). The CDR3 has 13 amino acids. The CDR3 loop is CASSIDSFYGYTF. CDR3 DNA: TGTGCCAGTAGTATTGATAGCTTCTATGGCTACACCTTC.

Many counts were recorded for this clonotype. This beta chain is a stray sequence in a library constructed for alpha chains; its clone size is not meaningful. The rearrangement uses TRBV2 and TRBJ2-4; 7 bases fit TRBD1. The CDR3 totals 16 residues. Germline V gene sequence: CDR1 SNHLY, CDR2 FYNNEI. J was trimmed by 2 bases and V by 4 bases; bases with no gene match: 8. For the CDR3, the DNA is TGTGCCAGCAGTGGCGAAGGGGGCTTAACCAAAAACATTCAGTACTTC. Translating it yields CASSGEGGLTKNIQYF.

This clonotype has a count of ten or more. For a library built for alpha chains, this beta chain is a stray read; little rests on its size. The genes are TRBV20-1 and TRBJ1-2; perhaps TRBD1 as D (6 bases). Germline CDR1 reads DFQATT; CDR2 reads SNEGSKA (reference sequence). The germline V and J ends were trimmed by 6 bases and 4 bases, with 15 bases remaining between them. The CDR3 runs 13 residues. The CDR3 nucleotides read TGCAGTGCGAAGACAGGAGAGGTCTATGGCTACACCTTC. Translation gives CSAKTGEVYGYTF.

This clonotype was seen many times. Since it is a stray read in a library aimed at alpha chains, this beta chain has a size that is not meaningful. V is TRBV7-2 and J is TRBJ2-1; 10 nucleotides match TRBD2. V was pared by 1 base and J by 9 bases, with 6 bases of the junction left unmatched. The CDR3 sequence is 15 residues long. Germline V CDR1 and CDR2: SGHTA, FQGNSA. The CDR3 spells CASSLGLAGAGEQFF. CDR3 coding DNA: TGTGCCAGCAGCTTAGGCCTAGCGGGGGCGGGTGAGCAGTTCTTC. Variable domain in full (rest from reference TRBV7-2 and TRBJ2-1): GAGVSQSPSNKVTEKGKDVELRCDPISGHTALYWYRQSLGQGLEFLIYFQGNSAPDKSGLPSDRFSAERTGGSVSTLTIQRTQQEDSAVYLCASSLGLAGAGEQFFGPGTRLTVL.

This clonotype appeared many times. In a library made to pick up alpha chains, this beta chain is a stray read with a size that means little. The J gene is TRBJ1-2, the V gene TRBV25-1, with 8 positions matching TRBD1. The CDR3 has 12 residues. Germline V gene lookup returns CDR1 MGHDK and CDR2 SYGVNS. J lost 8 bases, V lost 4 bases, and 3 bases had no gene match. The CDR3 nucleotides read TGTGCCAGCAGTGCAGGGGGCATGGGCTACACCTTC. This codes for CASSAGGMGYTF.

This clonotype was detected ten times or more. This beta chain represents an off-target read in a library built for alpha chains; its size is of limited meaning. The J gene is TRBJ1-5, the V gene TRBV18; 8 bases agree with TRBD1. The germline V gene has CDR1 KGHSH and CDR2 LQKENI. This CDR3 contains 14 residues. The V segment lost 3 bases and the J segment 5 bases; nucleotides outside the gene matches: 3. Here the CDR3 reads CASSPTGGYQPQHF. CDR3 coding DNA: TGTGCCAGCTCACCCACAGGGGGATATCAGCCCCAGCATTTT. Complete variable domain (other parts from reference TRBV18 and TRBJ1-5): NAGVMQNPRHLVRRRGQEARLRCSPMKGHSHVYWYRQLPEEGLKFMVYLQKENIIDESGMPKERFSAEFPKEGPSILRIQQVVRGDSAAYFCASSPTGGYQPQHFGDGTRLSIL.

This clonotype has more than one count but fewer than ten. Little can be read into the size of this beta chain, an off-target read in a library designed for alpha chains. The chain uses TRBV9 and TRBJ1-3; possibly TRBD1 for D (6 bases). Deletions cut 0 bases from V and 3 bases from J, with 10 bases between. The CDR3 totals 15 residues. Germline-derived CDR1 and CDR2 are SGDLS and YYNGEE. CDR3 DNA sequence: TGTGCCAGCAGCGTAGCCGGGGGGCTTGGAAACACCATATATTTT. It codes for CASSVAGGLGNTIYF.

On this clonotype itself: Because this beta chain is a stray read in a library intended to capture alpha chains, its abundance should not be given much weight. The chain uses TRBV7-2 and TRBJ2-3; D could derive from TRBD1 or TRBD2 (5 bases each). Trimming removed 3 bases at V and 2 bases at J, with 9 bases between. The CDR3 contains 14 residues. CDR1 is SGHTA and CDR2 is FQGNSA in the germline V gene. The CDR3 DNA follows: TGTGCCAGCAGCTTCCGGGACCCCACAGATACGCAGTATTTT. It specifies CASSFRDPTDTQYF. The full variable domain, with the rest looked up from reference TRBV7-2 and TRBJ2-3, is GAGVSQSPSNKVTEKGKDVELRCDPISGHTALYWYRQSLGQGLEFLIYFQGNSAPDKSGLPSDRFSAERTGGSVSTLTIQRTQQEDSAVYLCASSFRDPTDTQYFGPGTRLTVL.

Comments on this clonotype: A much more abundant neighbour one base away suggests this may be a read error. This beta chain is an off-target read within a library intended for alpha chains, so its frequency means little. The J gene is TRBJ2-7, the V gene TRBV2; D is ambiguous. The CDR3 is made up of 12 amino acids. Trimming left V 8 bases short and J 5 bases short, with 13 bases between. In germline, CDR1 is SNHLY, CDR2 FYNNEI. In DNA, the CDR3 is TGTGCCAGCGCCCCTCTTAGAGACGAGCAGTACTTC. This encodes CASAPLRDEQYF.

Regarding this clonotype: This beta chain slipped into a library made for alpha chains as a stray read, so its size is not meaningful. The CDR3 loop reads CASSLGGDFYEQYF. As DNA, the CDR3 is TGTGCCAGCAGTTTAGGGGGGGACTTCTACGAGCAGTACTTC. J is TRBJ2-7 and V is TRBV12-3 or TRBV12-4, with D maybe TRBD2 (6 bases). The CDR3 contains 14 residues. Trimming stripped 1 base from V and 3 bases from J, with 10 bases between.

As to this clonotype: This beta chain is off target for a library built for alpha chains, so its abundance means little. This chain joins TRBV7-8 and TRBJ2-7, with 7 bases fitting TRBD1. This CDR3 contains 12 residues. V lost 5 bases and J lost 5; bases outside the gene matches: 3. Germline CDR1 reads SGHVS; CDR2 reads FQNEAQ. The CDR3 sequence is CASSRTGDEQYF. In DNA, the CDR3 is TGTGCCAGCAGCCGAACAGGGGACGAGCAGTACTTC.

The sample holds many counts of this clonotype. As an off-target read in a library built for alpha chains, this beta chain has a frequency of little significance. The rearrangement links TRBV5-1 to TRBJ2-5; D unresolved. Germline CDR1 reads SGHRS; CDR2 reads YFSETQ. The CDR3 totals 14 residues. Trimming cost V 4 bases and J 3 bases, with 13 bases left between them. The CDR3 here is CASSPTAMKETQYF. DNA of the CDR3: TGCGCCAGCAGCCCGACTGCCATGAAAGAGACCCAGTACTTC.

This clonotype was seen a handful of times. This beta chain is an unintended read in a library built for alpha chains; its size means little. The CDR3 nucleotides are TGCAGTGCTCGAGTCCGCCTTTACACTGAAGCTTTCTTT. Protein: CSARVRLYTEAFF. The chain couples TRBV20-1 to TRBJ1-1; D call uncertain. With 5 bases removed from V and 3 bases from J, the gap between germline ends came to 13 bases. This CDR3 spans 13 amino acids. CDR1 is DFQATT, CDR2 SNEGSKA, per germline (reference sequence).

This clonotype was seen at least ten times. The library was designed around alpha chains, so this beta chain is a stray read whose abundance carries little weight. This chain joins TRBV23-1 and TRBJ2-2, with TRBD1 matching over 9 bases. TRBV23-1 is an ORF, with its function uncertain. This CDR3 comprises 19 residues. Trimming cost V 5 bases and J 4 bases; bases outside gene matches: 17. The CDR3 protein is CASSATGTGFGRGTGELFF. The CDR3 coding sequence is TGCGCCAGCAGTGCGACCGGGACAGGGTTCGGCCGGGGCACCGGGGAGCTGTTTTTT.

This clonotype was seen many times. Little can be read into the size of this beta chain, an off-target read in a library designed for alpha chains. V and J are TRBV6-2 or TRBV6-3 and TRBJ1-2; 7 nucleotides agree with TRBD1. This CDR3 contains 14 residues. Germline CDR1 and CDR2: MNHEY and SVGEGT. V dropped 6 bases and J dropped 4; count of bases not matched to a gene: 8. DNA of the CDR3: TGTGCCAGCAGACCCTTGGACAGGAGCTATGGCTACACCTTC. Encoded protein: CASRPLDRSYGYTF.